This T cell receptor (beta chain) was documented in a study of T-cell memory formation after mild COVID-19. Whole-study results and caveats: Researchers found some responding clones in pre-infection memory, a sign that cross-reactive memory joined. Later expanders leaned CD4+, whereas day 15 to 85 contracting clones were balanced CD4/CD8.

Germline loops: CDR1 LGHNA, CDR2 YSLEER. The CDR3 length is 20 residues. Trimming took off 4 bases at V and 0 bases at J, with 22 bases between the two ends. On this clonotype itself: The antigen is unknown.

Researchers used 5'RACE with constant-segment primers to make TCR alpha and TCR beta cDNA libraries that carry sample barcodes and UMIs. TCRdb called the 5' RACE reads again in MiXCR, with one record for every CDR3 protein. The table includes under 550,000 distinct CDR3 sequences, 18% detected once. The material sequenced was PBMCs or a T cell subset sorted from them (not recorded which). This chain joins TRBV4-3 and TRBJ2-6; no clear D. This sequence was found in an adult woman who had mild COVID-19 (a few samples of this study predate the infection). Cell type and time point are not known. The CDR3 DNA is TGCGCCAGCAGCCCCGCCAGAAGCTGGGCGTCGAGCTCTGGGGCCAACGTCCTGACTTTC. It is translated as CASSPARSWASSSGANVLTF.